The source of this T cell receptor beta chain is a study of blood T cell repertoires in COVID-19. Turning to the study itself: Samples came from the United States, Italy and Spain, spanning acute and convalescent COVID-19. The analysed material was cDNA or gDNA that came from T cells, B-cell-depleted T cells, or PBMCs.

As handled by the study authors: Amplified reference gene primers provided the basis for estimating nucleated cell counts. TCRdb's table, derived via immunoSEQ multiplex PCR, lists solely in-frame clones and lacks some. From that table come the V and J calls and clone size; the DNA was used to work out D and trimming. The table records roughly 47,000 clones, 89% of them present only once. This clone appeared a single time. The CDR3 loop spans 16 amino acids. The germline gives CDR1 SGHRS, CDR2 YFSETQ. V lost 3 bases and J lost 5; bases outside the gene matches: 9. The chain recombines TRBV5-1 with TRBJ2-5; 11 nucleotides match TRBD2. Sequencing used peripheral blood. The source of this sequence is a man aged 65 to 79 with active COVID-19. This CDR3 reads CASSSRTGTSGETQYF. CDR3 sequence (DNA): TGCGCCAGCAGCTCAAGAACCGGGACTAGCGGCGAGACCCAGTACTTC.